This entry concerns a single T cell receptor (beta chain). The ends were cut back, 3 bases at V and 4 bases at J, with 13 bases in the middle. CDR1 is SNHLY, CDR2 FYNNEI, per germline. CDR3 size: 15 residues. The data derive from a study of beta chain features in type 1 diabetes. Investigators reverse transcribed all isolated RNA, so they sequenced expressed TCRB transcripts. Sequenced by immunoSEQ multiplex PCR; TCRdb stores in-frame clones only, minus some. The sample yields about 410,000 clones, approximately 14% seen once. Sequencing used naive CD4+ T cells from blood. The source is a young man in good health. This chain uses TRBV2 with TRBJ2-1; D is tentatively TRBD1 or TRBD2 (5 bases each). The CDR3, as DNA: TGTGCCAGCAGTGAGGGTCAGGGAGTATACAATGAGCAGTTCTTC. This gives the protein CASSEGQGVYNEQFF. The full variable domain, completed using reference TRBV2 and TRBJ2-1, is EPEVTQTPSHQVTQMGQEVILRCVPISNHLYFYWYRQILGQKVEFLVSFYNNEISEKSEIFDDQFSVERPDGSNFTLKIRSTKLEDSAMYFCASSEGQGVYNEQFFGPGTRLTVL.